This T cell receptor (beta chain) was sequenced for a study of early stage breast cancer tumors. Study information: The ER+/PR+/HER2- tumors included 7 or 8 ductal and a few lobular carcinomas. Roughly 10-fold was the mean read coverage per sample.

Sequencing used immunoSEQ multiplex PCR; TCRdb keeps in-frame clones, though not all of them. The sample shows some 19,000 clones, about 70% of them seen only once. The study, taken as a whole, reports: Unsorted bulk genomic DNA sequencing lacked pairing and functional marker data. Comparing each tissue with blood distinguished tumor from normal in about 90% of the 16 patients.

This clone showed up just a few times. Its specificity is unknown. V lost 5 bases and J 3 bases, leaving 14 bases between the germline ends. The CDR3 is 15 residues long. Germline V gene sequence: CDR1 SGHAT, CDR2 FQNNGV. This TCR was sampled from a person aged 55 to 70 with breast cancer. V and J are TRBV11-2 and TRBJ1-5, with D possibly matching TRBD1 (6 bases). The sequencing sample was made of blood. The CDR3 loop is CASSRDLGANQPQHF. CDR3 coding DNA: TGTGCCAGCAGCCGAGACCTGGGGGCCAATCAGCCCCAGCATTTT.